Presented here are 10 T cell receptor beta chains from one specimen sequenced in a study of blood T cell repertoires in COVID-19. Method: immunoSEQ multiplex PCR; TCRdb's copy keeps in-frame clones and lacks some. The data contain about 280,000 clones, 89% of them singletons. Material for sequencing was peripheral blood. The receptors shown here come from a woman aged 25-40 years with COVID-19, enrolled during active disease.

The rearrangement links TRBV7-6 to TRBJ1-4; D not resolved. CDR1 is SGHVS and CDR2 is FNYEAQ in the germline V gene. V was pared by 5 bases and J by 0 bases, with 10 bases between. This CDR3 comprises 15 residues. The CDR3 region has the DNA TGTGCCAGCAGCCCACGGGTAGCAACTAATGAAAAACTGTTTTTT. Residues: CASSPRVATNEKLFF.

The chain recombines TRBV24-1 with TRBJ1-1; D remains ambiguous. The CDR3 runs 11 residues. CDR1 and CDR2 (germline): KGHDR, SFDVKD. V shed 3 bases and J shed 11 bases, with 9 bases lying between them. Here the CDR3 reads CATSDPPVAFF. In DNA, the CDR3 is TGTGCCACCAGTGATCCGCCGGTTGCTTTCTTT.

The chain uses TRBV19 and TRBJ2-3, with 14 nucleotides matching TRBD2. The CDR3 contains 16 residues. The V gene end was trimmed by 3 bases and the J gene end by 1 base; junction bases not matched to a gene: 0. Germline lookup yields CDR1 LNHDA and CDR2 SQIVND (reference sequence). The CDR3 spells CASSMGLAGGTDTQYF. The DNA of the CDR3 is TGTGCCAGTAGTATGGGACTAGCGGGGGGCACAGATACGCAGTATTTT.

The gene calls are TRBV28 and TRBJ1-2; 12 bases map to TRBD1. Trimming took 5 bases from V and 4 from J; bases not matched to a gene: 17. Germline values: CDR1 MDHEN, CDR2 SYDVKM. This CDR3 is 19 amino acids long. Here the CDR3 DNA reads TGTGCCAGCAGTACCCTCCGGGACAGGGGGCGAAGGCTTAGCTATGGCTACACCTTC. It is translated as CASSTLRDRGRRLSYGYTF.

This sequence joins TRBV6-5 and TRBJ1-6; D unresolved. Trimming left V 3 bases short and J 7 bases short, with 4 bases between. Per germline, CDR1 MNHEY and CDR2 SVGAGI. CDR3 length: 12 amino acids. The CDR3 spells CASSYPNSPLHF. CDR3 nucleotide sequence: TGTGCCAGCAGTTATCCGAATTCACCCCTCCACTTT.

The CDR3 loop reads CASSIAGFHEQYF. CDR3 in DNA: TGTGCCAGTAGTATCGCGGGGTTCCACGAGCAGTACTTC. The V call is TRBV19, the J call TRBJ2-7, with TRBD2 as a possible D gene (6 bases). The germline V gene has CDR1 LNHDA and CDR2 SQIVND (reference sequence). The germline V and J ends were trimmed by 3 bases and 5 bases, with 11 bases remaining between them. This CDR3 is built from 13 residues.

This clone came up once. The chain combines TRBV7-9 with TRBJ1-6; possible D gene TRBD1, 5 bases. The ends were cut back, 5 bases at V and 10 bases at J, with 15 bases in the middle. The CDR3 covers 14 residues. Germline values: CDR1 SEHNR, CDR2 FQNEAQ (reference sequence). CDR3 amino acids: CASSDDRRASPLHF. The CDR3 coding sequence is TGTGCCAGCAGCGATGACAGAAGGGCGTCACCCCTCCACTTT. Drawing the rest from reference TRBV7-9 and TRBJ1-6, the complete variable domain is DTGVSQNPRHKITKRGQNVTFRCDPISEHNRLYWYRQTLGQGPEFLTYFQNEAQLEKSRLLSDRFSAERPKGSFSTLEIQRTEQGDSAMYLCASSDDRRASPLHFGNGTRLTVT.

V gene TRBV19 combines with J gene TRBJ2-2, with TRBD2 identical over 7 bases. V lost 4 bases, J lost 4 bases, and 6 bases stayed unmatched. Germline V CDR1 and CDR2: LNHDA, SQIVND (reference sequence). The CDR3 is made up of 15 amino acids. The CDR3: CASSNRWEGTGELFF. The CDR3 coding sequence is TGTGCCAGTAGTAATCGCTGGGAGGGCACCGGGGAGCTGTTTTTT. The complete variable domain, with remaining parts taken from reference TRBV19 and TRBJ2-2, reads DGGITQSPKYLFRKEGQNVTLSCEQNLNHDAMYWYRQDPGQGLRLIYYSQIVNDFQKGDIAEGYSVSREKKESFPLTVTSAQKNPTAFYLCASSNRWEGTGELFFGEGSRLTVL.

This clone was recorded at least ten times. The rearrangement links TRBV12-3 or TRBV12-4 to TRBJ2-3; no clear D. V was pared by 5 bases and J by 6 bases, with 6 bases between. This CDR3 is built from 11 residues. This CDR3 reads CASSDWDTQYF. The CDR3 bases are TGTGCCAGCAGTGACTGGGATACGCAGTATTTT.

The chain links TRBV28 to TRBJ2-7; D might be TRBD2 (6 bases). This CDR3 has 14 amino acids. From germline, CDR1 is MDHEN and CDR2 SYDVKM. Trimming removed 5 bases at V and 3 bases at J, with 14 bases between. The CDR3: CASSEPGEHYEQYF. The DNA of the CDR3 is TGTGCCAGCAGTGAACCGGGGGAGCACTACGAGCAGTACTTC.